The 12 T cell receptor beta chains reported below all come from one sample, sequenced in a study of early T cells in non-severe SARS-CoV-2 infection. Using its own MiXCR run on the 5' RACE reads, TCRdb lists one record per CDR3 protein. The data hold some 64,000 distinct CDR3 sequences, with roughly 18% observed a single time. Sequenced material: whole blood, taken at baseline. The receptors shown here come from an adult who was a healthcare worker with PCR-confirmed SARS-CoV-2 infection or an uninfected control (not recorded which).

This clonotype was seen a handful of times. The CDR3 sequence is CSDIQGDSYNEQFF. For the CDR3, the DNA is TGCAGCGACATACAGGGGGACTCCTACAATGAGCAGTTCTTC. This sequence joins TRBV29-1 and TRBJ2-1; 8 positions match TRBD1. This CDR3 comprises 14 residues. Germline CDR1 reads SQVTM; CDR2 reads ANQGSEA. Trimming removed 7 bases from V and 0 bases from J; junction bases left unmatched: 5.

Only a few counts were recorded for this clonotype. V gene TRBV7-8 combines with J gene TRBJ2-3, with 7 bases that match TRBD2. The CDR3 length is 15 residues. CDR1 is SGHVS, CDR2 FQNEAQ, per germline. V trimming: 3 bases; J trimming: 0 bases; junction bases outside the gene matches: 3. CDR3 protein: CASSFPGGSTDTQYF. The CDR3 nucleotides read TGTGCCAGCAGCTTTCCGGGGGGAAGCACAGATACGCAGTATTTT.

This chain links TRBV6-5 with TRBJ2-7; a weak D match, TRBD2 (6 bases). Germline lookup yields CDR1 MNHEY and CDR2 SVGAGI. The CDR3 covers 15 residues. The V gene lost 0 bases and the J gene lost 0 bases, with 9 bases spanning the gap. The CDR3: CASSYSGGSSYEQYF. The CDR3 DNA sequence: TGTGCCAGCAGTTACTCTGGGGGGAGCTCCTACGAGCAGTACTTC.

CDR3 sequence reads: CASSLLAEHTDTQYF. Written as DNA, the CDR3 is TGTGCCAGCAGTCTACTAGCGGAGCACACAGATACGCAGTATTTT. This chain uses TRBV6-6 with TRBJ2-3; TRBD2 matches at 8 bases. The CDR3 is 15 amino acids. Germline loops: CDR1 MNHNY, CDR2 SVGAGI (reference sequence). Trimming at V came to 5 bases and at J to 2 bases, leaving 6 bases not matched to a gene.

This clonotype was seen at least ten times. The V and J genes are TRBV21-1 and TRBJ1-4; TRBD1, the table's D call, was not compared with the DNA. TRBV21-1 is a listed pseudogene. This CDR3 is 15 amino acids long. CDR3 bases: TGTGCCAGCAGCAACCGGGACAGGGTTAATGAAAAACTGTTTTTT. Its protein product is CASSNRDRVNEKLFF.

Many counts were recorded for this clonotype. The chain has TRBV12-5 and TRBJ1-1, with D hard to call. The germline V gene has CDR1 LGHNT and CDR2 FRNRAP. The CDR3 runs to 12 residues. Trimming stripped 7 bases from V and 1 base from J, with 7 bases between. CDR3 sequence reads: CASAWENTEAFF. CDR3 sequence (DNA): TGTGCTAGTGCCTGGGAGAACACTGAAGCTTTCTTT.

Ten or more counts support this clonotype. This chain's CDR3 is CASSASGRAAGELFF. The CDR3 region has the DNA TGTGCCAGCAGCGCTAGCGGGAGGGCCGCCGGGGAGCTGTTTTTT. The rearrangement joins TRBV5-4 to TRBJ2-2; 12 bases map to TRBD2. Germline CDR1 SGHNT, CDR2 YYREEE (reference sequence). The trim removed 4 bases at V and 6 bases at J, leaving 4 bases unmatched. The CDR3 is 15 residues long.

This clonotype was seen a few times. This rearrangement joins TRBV20-1 to TRBJ2-1, with 7 bases lining up with TRBD1. Trimming at V came to 5 bases and at J to 7 bases, leaving 11 bases not matched to a gene. CDR1 and CDR2 (germline): DFQATT, SNEGSKA (reference sequence). The CDR3 spans 14 residues. CDR3 DNA sequence: TGCAGTGCTTCGAAGGGGGCCCCTAGGAATGAGCAGTTCTTC. This gives the protein CSASKGAPRNEQFF.

The V gene is TRBV3-1, the J gene TRBJ1-1, with D uncertain. In germline, CDR1 is LGHDT, CDR2 YNNKEL (reference sequence). Trimming shortened V by 6 bases and J by 0 bases, and 8 bases separated the two germline ends. The CDR3 contains 13 residues. The CDR3 protein is CASRLGVNTEAFF. The DNA for the CDR3 is TGTGCCAGCAGATTGGGAGTGAACACTGAAGCTTTCTTT.

This clonotype was seen at least ten times. The junction departs from the called germline gene at one end, perhaps through a read error. DNA of the CDR3: TGTGCCAGCATTTTACCTCCGTTTGGGGGGGCTGGAGAGACCCAGTACTTC. Amino acid sequence: CASILPPFGGAGETQYF. V is TRBV27 and J is TRBJ2-5, with D possibly matching TRBD2 (7 bases). CDR1 and CDR2 from the germline V gene are MNHEY and SMNVEV (reference sequence). This CDR3 has 17 residues.

The V and J genes are TRBV3-1 and TRBJ2-1; 7 bases are a match to TRBD1. Germline loops: CDR1 LGHDT, CDR2 YNNKEL (reference sequence). Trimming removed 1 base from V and 4 bases from J; junction bases left unmatched: 4. The CDR3 sequence is 15 residues long. CDR3 loop: CASSQVGQRYNEQFF. The CDR3 region has the DNA TGTGCCAGCAGCCAAGTGGGACAGCGGTACAATGAGCAGTTCTTC.

The rearrangement joins TRBV11-2 to TRBJ2-7; TRBD2 matches 8 bases. The CDR3 contains 15 residues. The V and J ends lost 0 bases and 4 bases, in that order; junction bases with no gene match: 5. Germline CDR1 is SGHAT and CDR2 is FQNNGV. The CDR3: CASSLDYGGRYEQYF. For the CDR3, the DNA is TGTGCCAGCAGCTTAGATTATGGCGGGAGGTACGAGCAGTACTTC.